This T cell receptor beta chain was obtained from a study of blood T cells in healthy people across ages. Study information: Researchers report that template switching captured about one barcoded beta molecule per two T cells.

V was shortened by 6 bases and J by 9 bases, with 15 bases between the two germline ends. This CDR3 has 12 residues. Looked up from germline, CDR1 is MDHEN and CDR2 is SYDVKM. Details on this clonotype: Antigen: not known.

Through a sample-barcoded 5' primer and a J-beta primer mix, a second PCR was run for roughly 6 to 12 cycles. From the 5' RACE reads, TCRdb called clonotypes with MiXCR, one entry per CDR3 protein. The table lists 1.5 million to 2 million distinct CDR3 sequences, 40% to 55% of them singletons. Study observations and caveats: It was not possible, with unsorted PBMCs, to conclusively compare naive and antigen-experienced cells.

The gene calls are TRBV28 and TRBJ2-7; D may correspond to TRBD1 or TRBD2 (5 bases each). The sequence derives from a woman aged 40 to 49 in good health. The sequencing sample was made of blood. The CDR3, as DNA: TGTGCCAGCAGGTCTCCGAGGGGCGGGCAGTACTTC. Translated: CASRSPRGGQYF.